The 14 T cell receptor beta chains below all came from one sample that was sequenced in a study of T cell repertoires in cytomegalovirus infection. For these receptors, no antigen is known. TCRdb re-called the reads with MiXCR, one entry per CDR3 protein. This sample carries approximately 1,000,000 distinct CDR3 sequences, approximately 32% of them seen once, and the ten largest clones take under 15%. Sequencing was performed on cultured CD8+ T cells from PBMCs, taken from culture after CMV antigen stimulation. The receptor source for this set is a human donor in good health (CMV status not recorded). Some clones in this sample may be carry-over from other donors' samples.

The chain employs TRBV20-1 and TRBJ2-7; D unresolved. Between the trimmed V and J ends, which lost 6 bases and 0 bases, there was a span of 12 bases. Germline V gene sequence: CDR1 DFQATT, CDR2 SNEGSKA (reference sequence). The CDR3 contains 13 residues. CDR3 sequence reads: CSARPESSYEQYF. CDR3 DNA: TGCAGTGCACGACCAGAGAGCTCCTACGAGCAGTACTTC.

The table lists this clonotype with a few counts. The junction and the germline gene differ at one end; a read error may be behind it. The genes are TRBV5-6 and TRBJ1-2, with a possible D match to TRBD1 (6 bases). Looked up from germline, CDR1 is SGHDT and CDR2 is YYEEEE. The CDR3 totals 15 residues. In DNA form, the CDR3 reads TGTGCCAGCACCTTGGAACCCGGGACATACTATGGCTACACCTTC. It yields the protein CASTLEPGTYYGYTF.

With respect to this clonotype: A much bigger clone sits one base away, suggesting this may be a read error. The rearrangement joins TRBV6-5 to TRBJ1-1; D remains unclear. Germline V gene sequence: CDR1 MNHEY, CDR2 SVGAGI. The CDR3 totals 14 residues. The CDR3 DNA reads TGTGCCAGCAGTTACTCAATGAGTTACACTGAATCTTTCTTT. Protein sequence: CASSYSMSYTESFF.

This clonotype was detected ten times or more. The chain carries TRBV7-6 and TRBJ2-3, with 10 nucleotides matching TRBD1. V lost 3 bases, J lost 6 bases, and 9 bases stayed unmatched. Germline-derived CDR1 and CDR2 are SGHVS and FNYEAQ. The CDR3 runs 16 residues. CDR3 sequence (DNA): TGTGCCAGCAGCTTTTTGACAGGGGGCTTTCAGGATACGCAGTATTTT. It encodes CASSFLTGGFQDTQYF.

This sequence joins TRBV6-5 and TRBJ2-1; D is undetermined. Germline CDR1 and CDR2: MNHEY and SVGAGI. The CDR3 has 14 amino acids. Trimming stripped 3 bases from V and 6 bases from J, with 12 bases between. This CDR3 reads CASSYGPGPNEQFF. CDR3 DNA: TGTGCCAGCAGTTATGGGCCCGGCCCCAATGAGCAGTTCTTC.

V is TRBV7-6 and J is TRBJ2-5; D is ambiguous. The CDR3 contains 11 residues. Trimming cost V 11 bases and J 5 bases, with 12 bases left between them. Germline CDR1 is SGHVS and CDR2 is FNYEAQ. The CDR3, as DNA: TGTGCCTTCCGAGTCGGGGAGACCCAGTACTTC. Encoded protein: CAFRVGETQYF.

This chain uses TRBV19 with TRBJ1-2, with D possibly TRBD1 on 5 matching bases. With 0 bases removed from V and 6 bases from J, the gap between germline ends came to 17 bases. The CDR3 runs 16 residues. Germline lookup yields CDR1 LNHDA and CDR2 SQIVND (reference sequence). The CDR3 spells CASSIDFGADIHGYTF. The CDR3 DNA follows: TGTGCCAGTAGTATAGATTTCGGCGCGGACATCCATGGCTACACCTTC.

J is TRBJ2-5 and V is TRBV27; D is unclear. Germline V CDR1 and CDR2: MNHEY, SMNVEV (reference sequence). Trimming left V 6 bases short and J 1 base short, with 12 bases between. The CDR3 covers 14 residues. For the CDR3, the DNA is TGTGCCAGCAGCCGCTCAAGGGCCCAAGAGACCCAGTACTTC. Translated: CASSRSRAQETQYF.

This rearrangement joins TRBV19 to TRBJ2-7, with TRBD2 as a possible D gene (5 bases). Germline CDR1 and CDR2: LNHDA and SQIVND (reference sequence). The germline V and J ends were trimmed by 5 bases and 0 bases, with 17 bases remaining between them. The CDR3 extends over 16 amino acids. The CDR3 here is CASSANRDMSSYEQYF. The CDR3 DNA follows: TGTGCCAGTAGTGCAAACCGGGATATGAGCTCCTACGAGCAGTACTTC. The full variable domain, in which reference TRBV19 and TRBJ2-7 provide the parts outside the CDR3, is DGGITQSPKYLFRKEGQNVTLSCEQNLNHDAMYWYRQDPGQGLRLIYYSQIVNDFQKGDIAEGYSVSREKKESFPLTVTSAQKNPTAFYLCASSANRDMSSYEQYFGPGTRLTVT.

The sample holds a few counts of this clonotype. The chain carries TRBV6-1 and TRBJ1-2, with 8 bases matching TRBD1. This CDR3 has 18 amino acids. Germline assignment: CDR1 MNHNS and CDR2 SASEGT. V trimming: 0 bases; J trimming: 1 base; junction bases outside the gene matches: 10. CDR3 loop: CASSEAPLYTGGNYGYTF. The CDR3, as DNA: TGTGCCAGCAGTGAAGCGCCGCTTTATACAGGGGGTAACTATGGCTACACCTTC.

The table lists this clonotype with many counts. The rearrangement links TRBV7-6 to TRBJ2-2; D is perhaps TRBD1 or TRBD2 (6 bases each). Trimming left V 2 bases short and J 6 bases short, with 13 bases between. CDR1 and CDR2 (germline): SGHVS, FNYEAQ. The CDR3 contains 15 residues. Written as DNA, the CDR3 is TGTGCCAGCAGCTTAAGGGGGGCGTCTGCCGGGGAGCTGTTTTTT. Its translation: CASSLRGASAGELFF.

This clonotype was seen only a few times. V usage is TRBV7-6 and J usage is TRBJ2-7, with no clear D. The length of the CDR3 is 12 residues. The germline V gene encodes CDR1 SGHVS and CDR2 FNYEAQ. The V and J ends lost 2 bases and 2 bases respectively, with 4 bases between them. In DNA, the CDR3 is TGTGCCAGCAGCTTACATACCTACGAGCAGTACGTC. It yields the protein CASSLHTYEQYV.

The V and J genes are TRBV7-9 and TRBJ2-2; D unresolved. This CDR3 contains 15 residues. Germline CDR1 and CDR2: SEHNR and FQNEAQ (reference sequence). Trimming took 5 bases from V and 6 from J, leaving 16 bases between them. The CDR3 here is CASSIDAAPAGELFF. The CDR3 DNA sequence: TGTGCCAGCAGCATCGACGCTGCTCCCGCCGGGGAGCTGTTTTTT.

The table lists this clonotype with a few counts. The rearrangement links TRBV28 to TRBJ2-3, with 14 bases that match TRBD2. The ends lost 7 bases at V and 2 bases at J; junction bases unmatched: 11. The CDR3 totals 18 residues. Germline values: CDR1 MDHEN, CDR2 SYDVKM. The chain's CDR3 is CASTLGLAGGPNTDTQYF. CDR3 nucleotides: TGTGCCAGCACGTTAGGACTAGCGGGGGGACCAAACACAGATACGCAGTATTTT.